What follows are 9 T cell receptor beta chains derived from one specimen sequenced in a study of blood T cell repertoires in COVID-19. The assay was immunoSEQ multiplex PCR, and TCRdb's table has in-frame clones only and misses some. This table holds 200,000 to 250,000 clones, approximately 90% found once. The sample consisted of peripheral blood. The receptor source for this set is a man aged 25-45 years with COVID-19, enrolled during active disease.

CDR3 DNA: TGTGCTAGTGGTTTGGGGGGACAATCTAATGAAAAACTGTTTTTT. This encodes CASGLGGQSNEKLFF. The chain recombines TRBV12-5 with TRBJ1-4; D perhaps matches TRBD1 (6 bases). Germline CDR1 is LGHNT and CDR2 is FRNRAP. V shed 1 base and J shed 3 bases, with 9 bases lying between them. The CDR3 contains 15 residues.

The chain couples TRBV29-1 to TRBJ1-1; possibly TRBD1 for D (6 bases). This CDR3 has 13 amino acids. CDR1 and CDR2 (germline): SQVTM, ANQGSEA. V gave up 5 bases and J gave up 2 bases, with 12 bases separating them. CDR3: CSVRTASNTEAFF. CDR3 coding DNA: TGCAGCGTTCGGACAGCTTCTAACACTGAAGCTTTCTTT. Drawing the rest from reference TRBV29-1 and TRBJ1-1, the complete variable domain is SAVISQKPSRDICQRGTSLTIQCQVDSQVTMMFWYRQQPGQSLTLIATANQGSEATYESGFVIDKFPISRPNLTFSTLTVSNMSPEDSSIYLCSVRTASNTEAFFGQGTRLTVV.

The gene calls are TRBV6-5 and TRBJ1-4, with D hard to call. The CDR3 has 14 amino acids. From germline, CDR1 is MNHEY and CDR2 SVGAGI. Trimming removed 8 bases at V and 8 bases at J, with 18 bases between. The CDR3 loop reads CASYNPGREEKLFF. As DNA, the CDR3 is TGTGCCAGCTACAACCCAGGTCGGGAGGAAAAACTGTTTTTT.

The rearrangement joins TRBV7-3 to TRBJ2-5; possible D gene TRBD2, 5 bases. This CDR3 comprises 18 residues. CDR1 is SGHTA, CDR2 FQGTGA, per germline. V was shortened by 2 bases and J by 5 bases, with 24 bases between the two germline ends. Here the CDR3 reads CASSLRRGGLSRTETQYF. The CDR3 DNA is TGTGCCAGCAGCTTACGACGTGGAGGACTGTCCCGAACGGAGACCCAGTACTTC.

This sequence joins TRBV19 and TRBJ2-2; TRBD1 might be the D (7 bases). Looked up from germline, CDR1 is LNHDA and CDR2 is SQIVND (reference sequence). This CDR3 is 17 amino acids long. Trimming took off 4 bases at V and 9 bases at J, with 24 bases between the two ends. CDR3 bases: TGTGCCAGTAGTACACCCCGACAGGGAGGATACGTGAGGGAGCTGTTTTTT. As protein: CASSTPRQGGYVRELFF.

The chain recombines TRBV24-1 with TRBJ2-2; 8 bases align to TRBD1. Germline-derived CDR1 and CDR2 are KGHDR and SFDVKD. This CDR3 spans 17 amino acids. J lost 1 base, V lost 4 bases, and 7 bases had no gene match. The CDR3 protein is CATSDSTGTGNTGELFF. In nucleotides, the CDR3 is TGTGCCACCAGTGACTCGACCGGGACAGGGAACACCGGGGAGCTGTTTTTT.

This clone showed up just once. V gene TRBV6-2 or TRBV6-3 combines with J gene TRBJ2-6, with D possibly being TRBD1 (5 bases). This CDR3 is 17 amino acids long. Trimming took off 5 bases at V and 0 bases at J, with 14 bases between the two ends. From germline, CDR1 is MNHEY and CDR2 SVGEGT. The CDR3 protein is CASSTYPTVSGANVLTF. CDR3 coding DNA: TGTGCCAGCAGTACATACCCGACAGTCTCTGGGGCCAACGTCCTGACTTTC.

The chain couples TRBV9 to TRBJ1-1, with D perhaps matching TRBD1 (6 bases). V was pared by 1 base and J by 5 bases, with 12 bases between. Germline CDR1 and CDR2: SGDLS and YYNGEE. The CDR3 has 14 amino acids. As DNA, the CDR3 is TGTGCCAGCAGCGTAACAGGGAGGGGGACTGAAGCTTTCTTT. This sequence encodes CASSVTGRGTEAFF.

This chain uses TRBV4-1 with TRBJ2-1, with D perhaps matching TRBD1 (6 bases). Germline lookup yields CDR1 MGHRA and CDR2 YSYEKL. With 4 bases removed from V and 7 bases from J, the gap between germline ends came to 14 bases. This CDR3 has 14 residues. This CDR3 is CASSLRTASNEQFF. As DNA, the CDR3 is TGCGCCAGCAGCCTCAGGACAGCCTCTAATGAGCAGTTCTTC.